This entry describes one T cell receptor (beta chain). Its antigen is currently unknown. The CDR3 runs 16 residues. Trimming cost V 3 bases and J 4 bases, with 16 bases left between them. Germline V lookup: CDR1 SGHRS, CDR2 YFSETQ. Profiling relied on immunoSEQ multiplex PCR, and the TCRdb table lists in-frame clones only, not all of them. The sample holds about 40,000 clones, over 90% seen once. Dosing: nivolumab 3 mg/kg IV, weeks 1, 4, 7, 10, then every two weeks to week 26. The sample belongs to a study of ipilimumab plus nivolumab after autologous stem cell transplantation. Findings and caveats of the study: Per the authors, repertoire, Treg and microbiota data justify further study.

This TCR came from a male donor with multiple myeloma. Sequencing was performed on PBMCs, taken in a trial of ipilimumab plus nivolumab as post-transplant consolidation. J is TRBJ1-4 and V is TRBV5-1; no definite D call. The CDR3 DNA reads as TGCGCCAGCAGCTCAACAAGGGAGGATGGTAATGAAAAACTGTTTTTT. This sequence encodes CASSSTREDGNEKLFF.